This TCR beta chain was sequenced during a study of cytomegalovirus exposure and HLA in healthy donors. General observations from the study: Researchers reported from a later analysis that most CMV-associated TCR beta chains appeared HLA-restricted. An observed cluster of highly shared sequence variants was recorded as a likely sequencing artifact. According to reports, the classifier identified cytomegalovirus status with high specificity and sensitivity.

About this clone: Its specificity is unknown.

Amplification used 60 Vbeta primers and 13 Jbeta primers. Sequenced by immunoSEQ multiplex PCR; TCRdb stores in-frame clones only, minus some. The sample shows roughly 77,000 clones, over 60% of them seen only once. V gave up 4 bases and J gave up 6 bases; unmatched junction bases: 9. The CDR3 consists of 16 residues. Germline CDR1 reads SGHRS; CDR2 reads YFSETQ. This clonotype originated in a man aged 35-49 years in good health and CMV-seronegative. Sequenced: PBMCs. This chain links TRBV5-1 with TRBJ2-7, with 14 bases matching TRBD2. CDR3 in DNA: TGCGCCAGCAGCCTCGGGACTAGCGGGAGCTTCGCCGAGCAGTACTTC. Its translation is CASSLGTSGSFAEQYF.